Listed below are T cell receptor beta chains from one sample, sequenced in a study of beta chain features in type 1 diabetes. The table came from immunoSEQ multiplex PCR; TCRdb's copy has only in-frame clones and leaves some out. The sample yields nearly 350,000 clones, about a tenth seen once. Material: central memory CD4+ T cells from blood. Every receptor here comes from a man aged 25 to 40 with type 1 diabetes. Each CDR3 is given with its conserved first and last residue. The order of the fields is J gene, D gene, clone size, V gene, CDR3 protein, CDR3 DNA. The D gene is left open where the match is weak. Size is stated for part of the rows, as once, few or many counts, or as a class when the clone is expanded.

j_call: TRBJ2-5
d_call: .
clone_size: many
v_call: TRBV5-1
cdr3_aa: CASSLDPQSGTQYF
cdr3_nt: TGCGCCAGCAGCTTGGACCCCCAAAGCGGGACCCAGTACTTC

j_call: TRBJ2-4
d_call: .
clone_size: few
v_call: TRBV21-1
cdr3_aa: CASSASGSPGIQYF
cdr3_nt: TGTGCCAGCAGCGCATCCGGGTCCCCGGGCATTCAGTACTTC

j_call: TRBJ2-5
d_call: .
clone_size: few
v_call: TRBV4-3
cdr3_aa: CASSQGATIGTQYF
cdr3_nt: TGCGCCAGCAGCCAAGGGGCTACAATCGGGACCCAGTACTTC

j_call: TRBJ2-2
d_call: TRBD1
clone_size: .
v_call: TRBV9
cdr3_aa: CASSPRTGGTGELFF
cdr3_nt: TGTGCCAGCAGCCCGCGGACAGGGGGCACCGGGGAGCTGTTTTTT

j_call: TRBJ2-7
d_call: TRBD1
clone_size: few
v_call: TRBV10-3
cdr3_aa: CAIRTTGTGVEQYF
cdr3_nt: TGTGCCATCAGAACAACCGGGACAGGGGTCGAGCAGTACTTC

j_call: TRBJ2-1
d_call: .
clone_size: few
v_call: TRBV27
cdr3_aa: CASSQTWWYNEQFF
cdr3_nt: TGTGCCAGCAGTCAAACGTGGTGGTACAATGAGCAGTTCTTC

j_call: TRBJ2-7
d_call: TRBD1
clone_size: .
v_call: TRBV28
cdr3_aa: CASRYPTGVSYEQYF
cdr3_nt: TGTGCCAGCAGATACCCAACAGGGGTCTCCTACGAGCAGTACTTC

j_call: TRBJ1-4
d_call: TRBD1
clone_size: .
v_call: TRBV28
cdr3_aa: CASTSGQGTEKLFF
cdr3_nt: TGTGCCAGCACCTCAGGACAGGGGACTGAAAAACTGTTTTTT

j_call: TRBJ2-3
d_call: .
clone_size: few
v_call: TRBV9
cdr3_aa: CASSASSGATSTDTQYF
cdr3_nt: TGTGCCAGCAGCGCCTCTTCCGGGGCGACTAGCACAGATACGCAGTATTTT

j_call: TRBJ2-3
d_call: .
clone_size: .
v_call: TRBV11-2
cdr3_aa: CASSTALSDTQYF
cdr3_nt: TGTGCCAGCAGCACTGCGCTTTCAGATACGCAGTATTTT

j_call: TRBJ2-7
d_call: .
clone_size: few
v_call: TRBV30
cdr3_aa: CAWSGTGTTGFF
cdr3_nt: TGTGCCTGGAGTGGCACAGGTACGACTGGCTTCTTC

j_call: TRBJ2-6
d_call: TRBD2
clone_size: .
v_call: TRBV7-2
cdr3_aa: CASSSLAGGSSGANVLTF
cdr3_nt: TGTGCCAGCAGCTCCTTAGCGGGGGGTTCCTCTGGGGCCAACGTCCTGACTTTC